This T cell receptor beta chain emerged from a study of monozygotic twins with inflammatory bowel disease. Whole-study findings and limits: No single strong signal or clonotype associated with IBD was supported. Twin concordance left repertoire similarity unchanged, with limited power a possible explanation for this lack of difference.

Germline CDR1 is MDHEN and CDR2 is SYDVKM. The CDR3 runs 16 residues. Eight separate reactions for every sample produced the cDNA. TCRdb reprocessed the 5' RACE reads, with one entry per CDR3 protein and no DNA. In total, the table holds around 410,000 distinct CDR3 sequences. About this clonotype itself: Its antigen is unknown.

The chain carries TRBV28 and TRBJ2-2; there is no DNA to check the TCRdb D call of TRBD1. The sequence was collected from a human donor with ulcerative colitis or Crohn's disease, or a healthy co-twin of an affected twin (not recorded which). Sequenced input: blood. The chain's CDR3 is CASSPGTGVITGELFF.